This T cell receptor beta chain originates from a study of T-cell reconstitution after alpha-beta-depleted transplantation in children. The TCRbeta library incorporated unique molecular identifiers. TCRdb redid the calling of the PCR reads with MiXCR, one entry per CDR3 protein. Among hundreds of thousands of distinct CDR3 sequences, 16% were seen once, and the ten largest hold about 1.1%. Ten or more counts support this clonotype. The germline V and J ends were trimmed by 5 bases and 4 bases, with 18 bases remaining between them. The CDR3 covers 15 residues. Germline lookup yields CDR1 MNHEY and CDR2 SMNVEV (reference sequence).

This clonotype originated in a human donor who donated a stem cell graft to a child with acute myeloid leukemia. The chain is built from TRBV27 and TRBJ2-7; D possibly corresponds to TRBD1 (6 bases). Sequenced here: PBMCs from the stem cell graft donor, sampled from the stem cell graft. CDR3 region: CASSPTPTGPYEQYF. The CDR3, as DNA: TGTGCCAGCAGTCCAACACCGACAGGTCCTTACGAGCAGTACTTC.